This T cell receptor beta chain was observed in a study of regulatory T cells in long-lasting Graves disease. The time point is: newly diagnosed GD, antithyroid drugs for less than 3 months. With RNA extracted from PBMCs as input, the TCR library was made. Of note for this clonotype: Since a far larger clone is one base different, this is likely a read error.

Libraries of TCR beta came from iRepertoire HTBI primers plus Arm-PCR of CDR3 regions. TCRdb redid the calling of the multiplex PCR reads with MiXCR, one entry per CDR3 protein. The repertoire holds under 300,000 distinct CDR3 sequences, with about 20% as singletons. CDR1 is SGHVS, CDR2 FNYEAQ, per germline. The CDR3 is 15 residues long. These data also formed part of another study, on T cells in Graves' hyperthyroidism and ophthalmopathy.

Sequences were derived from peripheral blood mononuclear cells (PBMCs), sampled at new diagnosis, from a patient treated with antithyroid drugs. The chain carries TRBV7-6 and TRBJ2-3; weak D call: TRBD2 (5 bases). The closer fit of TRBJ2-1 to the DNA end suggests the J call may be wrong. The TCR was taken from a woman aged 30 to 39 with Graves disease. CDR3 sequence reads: CASSFGGTNLYEQFF. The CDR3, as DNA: TGTGCCAGCAGTTTCGGAGGCACCAACCTCTACGAGCAGTTCTTC.